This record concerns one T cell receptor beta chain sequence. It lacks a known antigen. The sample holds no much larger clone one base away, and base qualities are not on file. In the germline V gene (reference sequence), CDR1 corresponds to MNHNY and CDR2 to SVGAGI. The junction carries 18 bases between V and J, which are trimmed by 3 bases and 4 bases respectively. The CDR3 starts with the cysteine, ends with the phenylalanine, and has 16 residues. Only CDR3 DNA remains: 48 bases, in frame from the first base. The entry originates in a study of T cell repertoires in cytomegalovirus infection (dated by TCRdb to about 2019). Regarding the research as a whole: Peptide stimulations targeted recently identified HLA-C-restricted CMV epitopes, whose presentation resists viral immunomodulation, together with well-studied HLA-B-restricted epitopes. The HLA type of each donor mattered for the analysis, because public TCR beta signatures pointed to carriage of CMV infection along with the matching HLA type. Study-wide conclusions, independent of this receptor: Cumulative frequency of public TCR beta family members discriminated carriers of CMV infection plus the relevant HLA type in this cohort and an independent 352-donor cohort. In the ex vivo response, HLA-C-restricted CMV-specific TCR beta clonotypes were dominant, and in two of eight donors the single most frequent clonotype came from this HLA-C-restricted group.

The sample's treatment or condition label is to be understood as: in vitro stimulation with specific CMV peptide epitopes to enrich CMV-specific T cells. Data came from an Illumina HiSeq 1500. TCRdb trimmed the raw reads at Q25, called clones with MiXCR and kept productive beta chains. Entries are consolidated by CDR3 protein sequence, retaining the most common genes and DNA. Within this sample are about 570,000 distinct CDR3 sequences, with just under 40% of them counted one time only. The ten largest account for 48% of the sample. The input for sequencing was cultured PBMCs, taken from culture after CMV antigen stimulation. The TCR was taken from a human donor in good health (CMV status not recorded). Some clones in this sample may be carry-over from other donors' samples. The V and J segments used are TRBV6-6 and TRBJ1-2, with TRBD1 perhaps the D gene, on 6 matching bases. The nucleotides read TGTGCCAGCAGTTATGGGGACGTAGGGGGATCCTATGGCTACACCTTC. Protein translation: CASSYGDVGGSYGYTF.